The TCR beta chain described here comes from a study of T cell changes during pregnancy in multiple sclerosis. Profiling relied on immunoSEQ multiplex PCR, and the TCRdb table lists in-frame clones only, not all of them. Here the sample spans 56,000 or so clones, 90% being singletons. This clone was seen just once. The TCR originated in a female donor in good health, enrolled as a control in a pregnancy study. The sample in question was peripheral blood, obtained in the first trimester of pregnancy.

CDR3 DNA: TGTGCCAGCAGTCCCATGGCGGGTTCCCCCTATGGCTACACCTTC. Its translation is CASSPMAGSPYGYTF. This sequence joins TRBV6-1 and TRBJ1-2; D is unclear. Germline lookup yields CDR1 MNHNS and CDR2 SASEGT. Trimming pared 5 bases from V and 4 bases from J, leaving 17 bases between. The CDR3 spans 15 residues.